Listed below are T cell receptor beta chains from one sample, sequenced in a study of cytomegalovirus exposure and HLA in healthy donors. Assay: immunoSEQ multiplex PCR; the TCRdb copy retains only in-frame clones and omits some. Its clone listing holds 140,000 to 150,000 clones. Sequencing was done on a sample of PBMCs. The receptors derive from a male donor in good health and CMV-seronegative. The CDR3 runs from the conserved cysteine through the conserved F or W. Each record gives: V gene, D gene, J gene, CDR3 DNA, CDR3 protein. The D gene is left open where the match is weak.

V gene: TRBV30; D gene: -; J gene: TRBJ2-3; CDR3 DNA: TGTGCCTGGAGTGTACGCGGGGAAGGGTACACAGATACGCAGTATTTT; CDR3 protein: CAWSVRGEGYTDTQYF
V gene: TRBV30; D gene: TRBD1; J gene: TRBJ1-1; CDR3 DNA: TGTGCCTGGGACAGGGGGACTGAAGCTTTCTTT; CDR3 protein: CAWDRGTEAFF
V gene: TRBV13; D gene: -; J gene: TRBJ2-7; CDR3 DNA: TGTGCCAGCAGCTTAGGGGGTAAACAGGGATTATACGAGCAGTACTTC; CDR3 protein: CASSLGGKQGLYEQYF
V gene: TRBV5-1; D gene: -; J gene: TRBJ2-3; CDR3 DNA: TGCGCCAGCAGCTTGGGCACACCAGCGGATACGCAGTATTTT; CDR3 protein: CASSLGTPADTQYF
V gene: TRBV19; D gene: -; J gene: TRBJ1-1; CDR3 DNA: TGTGCCAGCAGGGGCCCGATCCCCCACACTGAAGCTTTCTTT; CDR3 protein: CASRGPIPHTEAFF
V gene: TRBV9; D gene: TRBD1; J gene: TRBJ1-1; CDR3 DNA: TGTGCCAGCAGCCCCCTTGGACAGGGTGGCACTGAAGCTTTCTTT; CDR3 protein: CASSPLGQGGTEAFF
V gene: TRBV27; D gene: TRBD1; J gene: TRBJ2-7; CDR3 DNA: TGTGCCAGCAGTTTAATCTCGGAAGGGGGCTTCTACGAGCAGTACTTC; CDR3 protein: CASSLISEGGFYEQYF
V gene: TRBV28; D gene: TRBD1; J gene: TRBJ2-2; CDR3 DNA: TGTGCCAGCACCCTTACATACCCCGGGACAGCGAACACCGGGGAGCTGTTTTTT; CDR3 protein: CASTLTYPGTANTGELFF
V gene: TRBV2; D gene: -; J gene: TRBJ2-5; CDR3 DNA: TGTGCCAGCACCCCCGGGGTAGCGAGGGAGACCCAGTACTTC; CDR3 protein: CASTPGVARETQYF
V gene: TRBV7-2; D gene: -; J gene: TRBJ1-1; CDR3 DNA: TGTGCCAGCAGTCAAAGCCGGCAGCGTATCACTGAAGCTTTCTTT; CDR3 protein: CASSQSRQRITEAFF
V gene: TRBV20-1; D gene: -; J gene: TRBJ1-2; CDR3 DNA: TGCAGCCCTCACAATAACTATGGCTACACCTTC; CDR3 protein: CSPHNNYGYTF
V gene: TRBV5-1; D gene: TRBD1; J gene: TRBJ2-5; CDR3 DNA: TGCGCCAGCAGTGTCGGGACAGGGGGCTTCGGCTGGGAGACCCAGTACTTC; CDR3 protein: CASSVGTGGFGWETQYF
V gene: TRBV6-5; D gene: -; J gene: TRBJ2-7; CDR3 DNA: TGTGCCAGCAGTTACTCGACGGGCAGGGGCTACGAGCAGTACTTC; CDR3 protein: CASSYSTGRGYEQYF
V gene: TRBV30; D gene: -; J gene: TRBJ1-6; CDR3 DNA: TGTGCCTGGAGTGTAACAGGGCGCAATTCACCCCTCCACTTT; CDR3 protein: CAWSVTGRNSPLHF
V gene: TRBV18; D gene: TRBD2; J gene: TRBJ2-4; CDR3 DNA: TGTGCCAGCTCACCAGGAGGGAGGGGAGACCTAACCAAAAACATTCAGTACTTC; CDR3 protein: CASSPGGRGDLTKNIQYF
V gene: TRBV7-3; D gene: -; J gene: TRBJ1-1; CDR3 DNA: TGTGCCAGCAGCTTAGGGGCAGGGCGATGGGTGAACACTGAAGCTTTCTTT; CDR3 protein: CASSLGAGRWVNTEAFF
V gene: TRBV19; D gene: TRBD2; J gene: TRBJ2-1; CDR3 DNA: TGTGCCAGTAGTCCACCCTCTGGAAGCGGGAGGGCCCCATTAGGTAATGAGCAGTTCTTC; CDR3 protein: CASSPPSGSGRAPLGNEQFF
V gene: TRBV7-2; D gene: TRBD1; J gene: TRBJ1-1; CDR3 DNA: TGTGCCAGCAGCTTAACGGACAGGGGGTTCCCCGAAGCTTTCTTT; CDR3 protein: CASSLTDRGFPEAFF
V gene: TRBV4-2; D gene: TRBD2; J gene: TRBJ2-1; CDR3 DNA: TGTGCCAGCAGCCCCGTGGGGGGGGGTAATAATGAGCAGTTCTTC; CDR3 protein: CASSPVGGGNNEQFF
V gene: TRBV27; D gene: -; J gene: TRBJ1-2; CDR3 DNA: TGTGCCAGCAGTTCTCGGGGAGATGGCTACACCTTC; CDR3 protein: CASSSRGDGYTF